One and the same sample provided the 18 T cell receptor beta chains below, sequenced in a study of T-cell reconstitution after alpha-beta-depleted transplantation in children. During its preparation, the TCRbeta library received unique molecular identifiers. TCRdb called the PCR reads again in MiXCR, with one record for every CDR3 protein. The table includes some 200,000 distinct CDR3 sequences, 8.4% detected once. This specimen was PBMCs, mostly from graft donor cells, taken 360 days after TCRalphabeta/CD19-depleted stem cell transplant. Receptors originate from a male patient under 10 years old who had a stem cell transplant for acute myeloid leukemia, so the T cells may come from the graft donor.

This clonotype was found many times. The V gene is TRBV12-3 or TRBV12-4, the J gene TRBJ2-4; the D is unclear. Trimming took off 5 bases at V and 7 bases at J, with 9 bases between the two ends. CDR3 length: 12 residues. Here the CDR3 reads CASSLLGNIQYF. The CDR3 DNA reads TGTGCCAGCAGTCTTCTAGGGAACATTCAGTACTTC.

This clonotype was detected many times. The gene calls are TRBV12-3 or TRBV12-4 and TRBJ2-7, with TRBD1 identical over 9 bases. The CDR3 loop spans 13 amino acids. V was pared by 4 bases and J by 3 bases, with 1 base of the junction left unmatched. This CDR3 is CASSWGQGYEQYV. CDR3 coding DNA: TGTGCCAGCAGTTGGGGACAGGGCTACGAGCAGTACGTC.

The CDR3, as DNA: TGCGCCAGCAGCTATGGGGGTGCAGATACGCAGTATTTT. This gives the protein CASSYGGADTQYF. The rearrangement links TRBV5-1 to TRBJ2-3, with D perhaps assigned TRBD1 or TRBD2 (5 bases each). Germline lookup yields CDR1 SGHRS and CDR2 YFSETQ. Trimming left V 3 bases short and J 4 bases short, with 9 bases between. The CDR3 has 13 amino acids.

This clonotype has only a few counts. The genes are TRBV28 and TRBJ2-5; D ambiguous. The V end lost 3 bases, the J end lost 4 bases, and 15 bases lay between the germline ends. Germline CDR1 is MDHEN and CDR2 is SYDVKM. There are 15 residues in the CDR3. The CDR3 bases are TGTGCCAGCAGTTTCCCTCGGACGGCAGGAGAGACCCAGTACTTC. This gives the protein CASSFPRTAGETQYF.

This clonotype was recorded many times. The chain couples TRBV15 to TRBJ2-2; D call uncertain. The CDR3 runs to 16 residues. Trimming removed 1 base from V and 0 bases from J, with 9 bases in between. CDR1 LNHNV and CDR2 YYDKDF come from the germline V gene (reference sequence). The DNA of the CDR3 is TGTGCCACCAGCAGAGCGAAGGGTACGAACACCGGGGAGCTGTTTTTT. Translating gives CATSRAKGTNTGELFF.

There are a few counts of this clonotype. The CDR3 DNA sequence: TGCGCCAGCAGCCTGAGGGCCGAACCGGACCGGAGCTCCTACAATGAGCAGTTCTTC. This codes for CASSLRAEPDRSSYNEQFF. The chain links TRBV5-1 to TRBJ2-1, with D possibly TRBD2 on 5 matching bases. CDR3 length: 19 amino acids. V shed 4 bases and J shed 0 bases, with 23 bases lying between them. Germline-derived CDR1 and CDR2 are SGHRS and YFSETQ.

This clonotype was found many times. V gene TRBV10-3 combines with J gene TRBJ2-5, with 7 bases aligning to TRBD2. With 3 bases clipped from V and 3 bases from J, the junction kept 4 bases outside the gene matches. The CDR3 sequence is 14 residues long. Germline assignment: CDR1 ENHRY and CDR2 SYGVKD. In DNA form, the CDR3 reads TGTGCCATCAGTGAACCCAGCGGGAAAGAGACCCAGTACTTC. Its translation: CAISEPSGKETQYF.

The chain employs TRBV6-1 and TRBJ2-1, with D unresolved. CDR1 and CDR2 (germline): MNHNS, SASEGT. The CDR3 is made up of 13 amino acids. The ends were cut back, 6 bases at V and 7 bases at J, with 13 bases in the middle. CDR3 in amino acids: CASSSPRRNEQFF. DNA for the CDR3: TGTGCCAGCAGCTCCCCACGTAGGAATGAGCAGTTCTTC.

This chain's CDR3 is CASSRGLPNTGELFF. For the CDR3, the DNA is TGTGCCAGCAGCAGGGGACTACCTAACACCGGGGAGCTGTTTTTT. V gene TRBV4-2 combines with J gene TRBJ2-2, with 7 bases lining up with TRBD2. After removal of 5 bases from V and 2 bases from J, the junction contained 5 bases not matched to a gene. The CDR3 sequence is 15 residues long. Germline CDR1 and CDR2: LGHNA and YNFKEQ.

The chain joins TRBV7-3 to TRBJ1-6, with D maybe TRBD1 (6 bases). Trimming shortened V by 6 bases and J by 10 bases, and 13 bases separated the two germline ends. Germline loops: CDR1 SGHTA, CDR2 FQGTGA. This CDR3 comprises 13 residues. CDR3 bases: TGTGCCAGCAGTTCACTACAGGGCTCACCCCTCCACTTT. Its protein is CASSSLQGSPLHF.

The chain recombines TRBV7-3 with TRBJ2-2; D is uncertain. V was cut by 6 bases and J by 1 base, with 6 bases left in between. This CDR3 has 13 residues. CDR1 and CDR2 (germline): SGHTA, FQGTGA. The CDR3 nucleotides are TGTGCCAGCAGTGGGGTGAACACCGGGGAGCTGTTTTTT. Translation gives CASSGVNTGELFF.

This clonotype was recorded many times. The rearrangement links TRBV4-1 to TRBJ2-5; D is possibly TRBD2 (6 bases). Between the trimmed V and J ends, which lost 4 bases and 1 base, there was a span of 16 bases. CDR1 and CDR2 (germline): MGHRA, YSYEKL. The CDR3 totals 16 residues. CDR3 region: CASSPRRGISQETQYF. CDR3 sequence (DNA): TGCGCCAGCAGCCCTAGGAGGGGTATATCCCAAGAGACCCAGTACTTC.

J is TRBJ2-5 and V is TRBV2; D is undetermined. V was clipped by 6 bases and J by 2 bases, with 13 bases between them. Germline lookup yields CDR1 SNHLY and CDR2 FYNNEI. The CDR3 is 14 residues long. In DNA, the CDR3 is TGTGCCAGCAGCTTGGGCCCCTTACAAGAGACCCAGTACTTC. This codes for CASSLGPLQETQYF.

The chain is built from TRBV11-3 and TRBJ2-1, with D possibly TRBD2 on 6 matching bases. This CDR3 spans 14 amino acids. Trimming took 4 bases from V and 5 from J, leaving 12 bases between them. Germline V gene sequence: CDR1 SGHNT, CDR2 YENEEA. Written as DNA, the CDR3 is TGTGCCAGCAGCTACGGGGGTCCGAACAATGAGCAGTTCTTC. Protein sequence: CASSYGGPNNEQFF.

The table lists this clonotype with many counts. The genes are TRBV5-1 and TRBJ2-5, with 8 bases aligning to TRBD1. The CDR3 runs 14 residues. From germline, CDR1 is SGHRS and CDR2 YFSETQ. J lost 2 bases, V lost 3 bases, and 3 bases had no gene match. CDR3 residues: CASSSRTGQETQYF. CDR3 in DNA: TGCGCCAGCAGCTCTAGGACAGGGCAAGAGACCCAGTACTTC.

In its sample, this clonotype was seen many times. The chain recombines TRBV3-1 with TRBJ2-3; the D is unclear. V was cut by 0 bases and J by 1 base, with 14 bases left in between. In germline, CDR1 is LGHDT, CDR2 YNNKEL (reference sequence). This CDR3 has 17 residues. Written as DNA, the CDR3 is TGTGCCAGCAGCCAAGATCGGGCCCTTAGGGGCACAGATACGCAGTATTTT. This gives the protein CASSQDRALRGTDTQYF.

The chain carries TRBV5-1 and TRBJ1-4; D is ambiguous. The germline V gene encodes CDR1 SGHRS and CDR2 YFSETQ. The CDR3 length is 13 residues. V gave up 5 bases and J gave up 8 bases, with 13 bases separating them. The CDR3 reads CASSERGMEKLFF. In DNA, the CDR3 is TGCGCCAGCAGTGAGCGGGGAATGGAAAAACTGTTTTTT.

This clonotype was counted many times. The chain employs TRBV9 and TRBJ2-7, with D possibly being TRBD1 or TRBD2 (5 bases each). Germline loops: CDR1 SGDLS, CDR2 YYNGEE. V lost 4 bases and J 5 bases, leaving 10 bases between the germline ends. CDR3 length: 12 amino acids. The CDR3 reads CASSTQGDEQYF. CDR3 bases: TGTGCCAGCAGCACCCAGGGAGACGAGCAGTACTTC.